This T cell receptor beta chain was identified in a study of cytomegalovirus exposure and HLA in healthy donors. Study as a whole: Among roughly 190 million T cells, an earlier analysis found around 100 million unique TCR beta sequences. Study outcomes and limitations: Presence/absence comparisons presumed near-even sequencing depth among donors. CMV serostatus was the only recorded immune exposure for donors. 164 TCR beta chains were listed as cytomegalovirus-associated.

PCR primers comprised 60 Vbeta and 13 Jbeta primers. Data came from immunoSEQ multiplex PCR; TCRdb stores just in-frame clones and leaves some out. Here the sample spans 100,000 to 150,000 clones, 80% to 85% being singletons. CDR1 LNHDA and CDR2 SQIVND come from the germline V gene (reference sequence). V dropped 5 bases and J dropped 4; count of bases not matched to a gene: 6. The CDR3 contains 14 residues. Comment on this clone: Its cognate antigen is unknown.

The chain joins TRBV19 to TRBJ1-2, with 8 bases matching TRBD1. This TCR came from a man aged 18-30 years in good health and CMV-seronegative. Sequencing was done on a sample of PBMCs. The CDR3, as DNA: TGTGCCAGTAGTCATCAGGGGGCCCCCTATGGCTACACCTTC. This sequence encodes CASSHQGAPYGYTF.